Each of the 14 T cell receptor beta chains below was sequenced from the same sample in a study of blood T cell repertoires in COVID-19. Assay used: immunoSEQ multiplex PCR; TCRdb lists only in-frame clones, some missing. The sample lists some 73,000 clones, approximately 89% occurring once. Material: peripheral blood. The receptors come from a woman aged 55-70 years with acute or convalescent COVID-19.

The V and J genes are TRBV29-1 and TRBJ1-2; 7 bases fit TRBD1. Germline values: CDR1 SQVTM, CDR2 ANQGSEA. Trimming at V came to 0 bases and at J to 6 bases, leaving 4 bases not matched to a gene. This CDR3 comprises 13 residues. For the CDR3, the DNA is TGCAGCGTTGAAGATCGGGACAGACATGGCTACACCTTC. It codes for CSVEDRDRHGYTF. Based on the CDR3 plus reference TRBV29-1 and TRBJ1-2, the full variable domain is SAVISQKPSRDICQRGTSLTIQCQVDSQVTMMFWYRQQPGQSLTLIATANQGSEATYESGFVIDKFPISRPNLTFSTLTVSNMSPEDSSIYLCSVEDRDRHGYTFGSGTRLTVV.

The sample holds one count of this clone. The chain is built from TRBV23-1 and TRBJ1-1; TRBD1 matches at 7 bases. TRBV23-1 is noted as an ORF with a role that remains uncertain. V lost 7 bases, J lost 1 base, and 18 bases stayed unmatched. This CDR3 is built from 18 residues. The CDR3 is CASKEVDRARKANTEAFF. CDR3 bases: TGCGCCAGCAAGGAGGTAGACAGGGCGAGGAAGGCGAACACTGAAGCTTTCTTT.

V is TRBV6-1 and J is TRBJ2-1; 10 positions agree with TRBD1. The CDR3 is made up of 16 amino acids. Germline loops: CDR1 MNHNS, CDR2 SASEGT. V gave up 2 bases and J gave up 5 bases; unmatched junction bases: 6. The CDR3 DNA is TGTGCCAGCAGTGAATACGGGACAGGGGCCGACAATGAGCAGTTCTTC. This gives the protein CASSEYGTGADNEQFF.

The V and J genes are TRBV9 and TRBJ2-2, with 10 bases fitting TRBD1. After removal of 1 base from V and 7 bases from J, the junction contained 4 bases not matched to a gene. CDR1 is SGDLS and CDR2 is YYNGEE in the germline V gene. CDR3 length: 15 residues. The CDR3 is CASSVLGQGIGELFF. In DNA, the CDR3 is TGTGCCAGCAGCGTACTGGGACAGGGGATCGGGGAGCTGTTTTTT.

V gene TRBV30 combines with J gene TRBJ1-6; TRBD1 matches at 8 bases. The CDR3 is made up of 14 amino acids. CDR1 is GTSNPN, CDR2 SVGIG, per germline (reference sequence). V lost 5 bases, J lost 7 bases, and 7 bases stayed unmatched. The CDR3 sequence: CAWRQGSENSPLHF. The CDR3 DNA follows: TGTGCCTGGCGACAGGGGTCGGAGAATTCACCCCTCCACTTT.

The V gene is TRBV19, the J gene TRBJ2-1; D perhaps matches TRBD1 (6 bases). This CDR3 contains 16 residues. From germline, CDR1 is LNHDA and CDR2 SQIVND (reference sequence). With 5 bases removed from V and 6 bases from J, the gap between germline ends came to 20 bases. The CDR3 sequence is CASSARFRGGLNEQFF. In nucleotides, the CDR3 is TGTGCCAGTAGTGCAAGATTTCGTGGGGGCCTCAATGAGCAGTTCTTC.

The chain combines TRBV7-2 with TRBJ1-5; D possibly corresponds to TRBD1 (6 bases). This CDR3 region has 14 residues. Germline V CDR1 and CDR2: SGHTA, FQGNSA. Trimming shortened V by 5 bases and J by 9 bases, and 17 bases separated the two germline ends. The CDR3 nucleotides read TGTGCCAGCAGCGCTCGGGACATTCGTGGGCCCCAGCATTTT. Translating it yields CASSARDIRGPQHF.

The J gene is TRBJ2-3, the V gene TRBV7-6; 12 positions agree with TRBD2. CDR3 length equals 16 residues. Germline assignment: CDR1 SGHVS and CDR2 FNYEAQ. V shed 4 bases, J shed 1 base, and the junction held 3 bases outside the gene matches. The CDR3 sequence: CASSSRLAGGTDTQYF. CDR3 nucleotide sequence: TGTGCCAGCAGCTCCCGACTAGCGGGAGGCACAGATACGCAGTATTTT.

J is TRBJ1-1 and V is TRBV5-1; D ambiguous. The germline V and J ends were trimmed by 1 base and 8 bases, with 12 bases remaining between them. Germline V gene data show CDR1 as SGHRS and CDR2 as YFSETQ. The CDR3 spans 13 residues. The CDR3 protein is CASSLREGAEAFF. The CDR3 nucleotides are TGCGCCAGCAGCTTGAGAGAGGGCGCCGAAGCTTTCTTT.

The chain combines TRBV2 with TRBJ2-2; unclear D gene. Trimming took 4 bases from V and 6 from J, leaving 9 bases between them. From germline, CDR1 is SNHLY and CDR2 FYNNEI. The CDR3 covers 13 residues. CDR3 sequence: CASSVIIAGELFF. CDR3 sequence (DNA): TGTGCCAGCAGTGTTATAATTGCCGGGGAGCTGTTTTTT.

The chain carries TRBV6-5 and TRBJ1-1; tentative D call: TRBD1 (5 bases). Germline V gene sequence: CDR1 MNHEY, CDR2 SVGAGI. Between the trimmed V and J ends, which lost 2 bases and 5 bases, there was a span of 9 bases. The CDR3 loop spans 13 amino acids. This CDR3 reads CASSYPGWTEAFF. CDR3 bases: TGTGCCAGCAGTTACCCAGGGTGGACTGAAGCTTTCTTT.

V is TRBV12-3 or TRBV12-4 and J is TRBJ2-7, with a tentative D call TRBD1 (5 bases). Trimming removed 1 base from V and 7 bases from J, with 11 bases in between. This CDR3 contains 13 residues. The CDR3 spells CASSLDRITEQYF. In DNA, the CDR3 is TGTGCCAGCAGTTTAGACAGGATTACGGAGCAGTACTTC.

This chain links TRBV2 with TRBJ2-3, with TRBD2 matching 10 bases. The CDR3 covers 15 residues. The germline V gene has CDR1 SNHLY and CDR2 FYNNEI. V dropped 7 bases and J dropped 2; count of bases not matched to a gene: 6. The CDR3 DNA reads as TGTGCCAGCAACGAGCGGGGGGGTACCACAGATACGCAGTATTTT. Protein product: CASNERGGTTDTQYF.

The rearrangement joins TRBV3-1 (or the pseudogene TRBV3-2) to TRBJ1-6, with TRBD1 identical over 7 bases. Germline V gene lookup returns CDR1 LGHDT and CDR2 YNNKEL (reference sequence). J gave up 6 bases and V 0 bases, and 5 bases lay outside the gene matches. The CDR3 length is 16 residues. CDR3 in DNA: TGTGCCAGCAGCCAAGATTGGGGGACAGTTAATTCACCCCTCCACTTT. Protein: CASSQDWGTVNSPLHF.